The present TCR beta chain was sequenced within a study of blood T cell repertoires in COVID-19. As for the study in general: PBMCs, B-cell-depleted T cells, or T cells were the source of the cDNA or gDNA that made up the material.

Germline CDR1 and CDR2: SNHLY and FYNNEI. The V end lost 6 bases, the J end lost 2 bases, and 11 bases lay between the germline ends. This CDR3 is built from 13 residues. This table comes from immunoSEQ multiplex PCR, and its TCRdb copy is limited to in-frame clones, with some not included. The table shows about 71,000 clones, with 75% to 90% occurring only once. Sequenced sample: peripheral blood. This receptor was taken from a man aged 30-40 years with acute or convalescent COVID-19. V and J are TRBV2 and TRBJ2-7, with no clear D. The CDR3 nucleotides are TGTGCCAGCAGGGCGGTCCCGCCCTACGAGCAGTACGTC. It encodes CASRAVPPYEQYV.